This T cell receptor (beta chain) originates from a study of blood T cells in healthy people across ages. Study as a whole: Template switching retrieved approximately one barcoded beta molecule for each two T cells.

With a J-beta primer mix and a sample-barcoded 5' primer, a second PCR ran 7 to 11 cycles. TCRdb used MiXCR to reprocess the 5' RACE reads, holding one entry per CDR3 protein. The table lists around 1,900,000 distinct CDR3 sequences, roughly 43% of them singletons. Germline CDR1 and CDR2: DFQATT and SNEGSKA (reference sequence). This CDR3 contains 14 residues. V lost 0 bases, J lost 8 bases, and 14 bases lay in between. Caucasian, healthy and from Russia, the donors were aged between roughly 6 and 95. This clonotype has more than one count but fewer than ten. The chain recombines TRBV20-1 with TRBJ2-1; D gene unclear. The origin of this receptor is a human donor in good health. The sequenced material came from blood. The CDR3 DNA reads as TGCAGTGCTAGAGACCCGGTGGGTAGGGATGAGCAGTTCTTC. It codes for CSARDPVGRDEQFF.